This T cell receptor beta chain appears in the sequencing data of a study of OX40 agonist ivuxolimab in advanced cancers. Clones were sequenced by immunoSEQ multiplex PCR, and TCRdb holds only the in-frame ones, with some missing. The sample includes under 65,000 clones, 75% to 95% of them seen just once. Trimming took 4 bases from V and 7 from J; bases not matched to a gene: 5. Germline CDR1 MNHEY, CDR2 SVGAGI. The CDR3 has 15 amino acids. This receptor was taken from an adult with an advanced solid tumor such as melanoma, head and neck, liver or kidney cancer. Sample: CD4+ or CD8+ T cells sorted from blood, taken in a trial of the OX40 agonist ivuxolimab. This sequence joins TRBV6-5 and TRBJ2-2; the match to TRBD1 covers 11 bases. This CDR3 reads CASSFGQGANGELFF. The CDR3 DNA reads TGTGCCAGCAGTTTCGGACAGGGGGCAAACGGGGAGCTGTTTTTT.